This entry is about one TCR beta chain. In the original analysis: For nucleated cells, counts were estimated from reference gene primer amplification. Clones were sequenced by immunoSEQ multiplex PCR, and TCRdb holds only the in-frame ones, with some missing. The V and J calls and clone size were taken over from that table, and D and trimming were inferred from the DNA. Of some 200,000 clones listed, roughly 80% were seen once; the top ten hold roughly a tenth. V lost 6 bases, J lost 7 bases, and 15 bases lay in between. CDR3 length: 13 amino acids. The germline V gene has CDR1 MNHEY and CDR2 SVGAGI. The data belong to a study of blood T cell repertoires in COVID-19. In the study overall: Acute and convalescent COVID-19 samples came from the United States, Italy and Spain. In each case, the material was cDNA or gDNA derived from T cells, B-cell-depleted T cells, or PBMCs.

Patients from Seattle were sampled longitudinally, starting during active infection. The sequencing input was peripheral blood. V is TRBV6-5 and J is TRBJ1-2, with D perhaps TRBD1 (6 bases). This TCR was sampled from a woman over 75 with COVID-19, enrolled during active disease. CDR3 sequence reads: CASRVGGAGGYTF. The CDR3 region has the DNA TGTGCCAGCAGAGTAGGGGGGGCGGGTGGCTACACCTTC.